This T cell receptor (beta chain) is from a study of graft-versus-host responses after intestinal transplantation. Whole-study context: Grafts that recipients had were multivisceral, liver-intestinal, or isolated intestinal transplants. Uniformly, recipients were administered anti-thymocyte globulin induction with subsequent tacrolimus and steroids for around 3 years.

Clones were read by immunoSEQ multiplex PCR, and TCRdb kept only the in-frame ones, dropping some. The table records under 95,000 clones, roughly 80% of them present only once. As concerns this clone: Its antigen is still unknown.

The receptor was isolated from a human donor who received an intestinal transplant. The sequences come from unstimulated CD4+ T cells sorted from spleen or lymph node cells, collected before intestinal transplant.

Here the CDR3 DNA reads TGTGCCAGCTCACCCTCGACAGGGCGAGGGGATGAAAAACTGTTTTTT. Translating gives CASSPSTGRGDEKLFF. V is TRBV18 and J is TRBJ1-4; 7 positions match TRBD1. The CDR3 totals 16 residues. The V segment lost 3 bases and the J segment 6 bases; nucleotides outside the gene matches: 10. Per the germline V gene, CDR1 is KGHSH and CDR2 is LQKENI.